This entry features one TCR beta chain sequence. The antigen this receptor binds is unknown. The record has no base qualities; no much larger clone is one base away. This record comes from a study of tumor-infiltrating lymphocytes in oesophageal squamous cell carcinoma (dated by TCRdb to the mid-2010s). Libraries were constructed by PCR. Sequenced on an Illumina HiSeq 1500. TCRdb took the public reads, trimmed them with fastp at Q25, ran MiXCR for clone calling and kept in-frame beta chains. When rows share a CDR3 protein, they turn into one entry using the most common DNA and genes. In all, the sample holds some 11,000 distinct CDR3 sequences, and under 60% of those were seen once. The ten largest account for 15% to 20% of the sample. Based on the germline V gene (reference sequence), the CDR1 and CDR2 sequences are SEHNR and FQNEAQ. From the cysteine through the phenylalanine, the CDR3 covers 13 amino acids. Only the CDR3 part of the read is kept: 39 bases, read in frame from the first base.

The material sequenced was esophageal tumor tissue. The chain is assembled from TRBV7-9 and TRBJ2-3; TRBD2 fits 7 bases in the junction. The DNA end favors TRBJ2-7, so the J call may be wrong. This receptor was identified in a female donor with esophageal squamous cell carcinoma. Here the CDR3 is given as CASSLAGVPEQYF. The base sequence is TGTGCCAGCAGCTTGGCGGGGGTCCCCGAGCAGTACTTC.